A single T cell receptor (beta chain) is shown here with its context. Profiled with immunoSEQ multiplex PCR; TCRdb holds only in-frame clones, not every one. The sample lists a few hundred thousand clones; 70% to 90% were seen once. The record originates from a study of blood T cell repertoires in COVID-19. Study overall: Two negative PCRs, clearance, or symptom resolution were required of recovered Cohort 3 donors. There were acute and convalescent COVID-19 samples, and they came from the United States, Italy and Spain.

Germline V gene sequence: CDR1 SGHDT, CDR2 YYEEEE. The CDR3 runs 14 residues. V lost 3 bases and J lost 2, with 12 bases in between. This clonotype was obtained from a middle-aged man in a cohort exposed to, infected with or recovered from COVID-19 (not recorded which). The sample comprised PBMCs or T cells enriched from blood (not recorded which). The chain carries TRBV5-6 and TRBJ2-7; a weak D match, TRBD2 (6 bases). CDR3: CASSSGTFPYEQYF. The CDR3 DNA is TGTGCCAGCAGCTCCGGGACTTTCCCCTACGAGCAGTACTTC.